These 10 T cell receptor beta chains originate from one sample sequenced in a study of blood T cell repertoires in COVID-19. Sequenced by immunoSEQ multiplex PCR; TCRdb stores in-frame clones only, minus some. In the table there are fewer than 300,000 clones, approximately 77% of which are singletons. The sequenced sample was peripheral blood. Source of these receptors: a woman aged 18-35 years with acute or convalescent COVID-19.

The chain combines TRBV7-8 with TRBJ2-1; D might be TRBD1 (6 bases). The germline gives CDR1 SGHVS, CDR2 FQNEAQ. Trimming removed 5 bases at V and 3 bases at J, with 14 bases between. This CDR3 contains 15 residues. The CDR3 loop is CASSPRKGVYNEQFF. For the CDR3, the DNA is TGTGCCAGCAGCCCGAGGAAGGGGGTCTACAATGAGCAGTTCTTC.

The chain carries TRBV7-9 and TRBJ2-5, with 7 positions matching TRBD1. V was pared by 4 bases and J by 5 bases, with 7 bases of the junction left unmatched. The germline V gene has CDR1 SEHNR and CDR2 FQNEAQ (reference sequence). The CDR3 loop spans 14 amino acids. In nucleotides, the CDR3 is TGTGCCAGCAGCTGGGACAGCGGCAGGGAGACCCAGTACTTC. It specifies CASSWDSGRETQYF. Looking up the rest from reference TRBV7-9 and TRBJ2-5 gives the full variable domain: DTGVSQNPRHKITKRGQNVTFRCDPISEHNRLYWYRQTLGQGPEFLTYFQNEAQLEKSRLLSDRFSAERPKGSFSTLEIQRTEQGDSAMYLCASSWDSGRETQYFGPGTRLLVL.

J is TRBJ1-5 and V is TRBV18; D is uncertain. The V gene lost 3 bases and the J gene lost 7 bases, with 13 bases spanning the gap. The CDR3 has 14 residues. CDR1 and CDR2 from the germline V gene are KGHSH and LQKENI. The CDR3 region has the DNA TGTGCCAGCTCACCGATCCCACTTGAGCAGCCCCAGCATTTT. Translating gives CASSPIPLEQPQHF.

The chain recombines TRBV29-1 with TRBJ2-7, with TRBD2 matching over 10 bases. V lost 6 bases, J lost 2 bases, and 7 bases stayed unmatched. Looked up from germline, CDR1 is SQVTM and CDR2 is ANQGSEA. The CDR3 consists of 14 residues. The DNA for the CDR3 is TGCAGCGTAGCTAGCGGGGGTGGGGCCTACGAGCAGTACTTC. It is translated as CSVASGGGAYEQYF.

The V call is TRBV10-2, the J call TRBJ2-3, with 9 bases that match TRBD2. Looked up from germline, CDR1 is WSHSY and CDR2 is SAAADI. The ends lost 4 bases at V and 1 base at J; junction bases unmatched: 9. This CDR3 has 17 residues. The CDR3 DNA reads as TGCGCCAGCAGTGCTTTAGCGGGAGAGTCGGGCACAGATACGCAGTATTTT. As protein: CASSALAGESGTDTQYF.

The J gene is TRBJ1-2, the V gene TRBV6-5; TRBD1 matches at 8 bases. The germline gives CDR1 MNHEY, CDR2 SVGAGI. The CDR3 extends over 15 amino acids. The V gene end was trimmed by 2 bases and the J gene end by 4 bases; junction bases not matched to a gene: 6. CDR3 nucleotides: TGTGCCAGCAGTTACCAGGGGGCGCCTAGCTATGGCTACACCTTC. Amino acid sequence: CASSYQGAPSYGYTF.

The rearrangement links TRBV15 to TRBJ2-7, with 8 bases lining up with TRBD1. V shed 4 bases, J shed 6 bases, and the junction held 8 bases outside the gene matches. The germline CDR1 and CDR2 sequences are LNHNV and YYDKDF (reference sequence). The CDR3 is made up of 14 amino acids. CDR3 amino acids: CATSTGGSFGEQYF. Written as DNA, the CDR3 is TGTGCCACCAGCACAGGGGGCTCCTTTGGCGAGCAGTACTTC.

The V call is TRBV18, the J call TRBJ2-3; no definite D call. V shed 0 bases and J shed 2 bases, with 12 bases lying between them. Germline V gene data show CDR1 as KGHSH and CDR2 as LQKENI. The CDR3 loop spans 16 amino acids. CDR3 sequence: CASSPPRHSNTDTQYF. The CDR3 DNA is TGTGCCAGCTCACCACCGCGGCACTCCAACACAGATACGCAGTATTTT.

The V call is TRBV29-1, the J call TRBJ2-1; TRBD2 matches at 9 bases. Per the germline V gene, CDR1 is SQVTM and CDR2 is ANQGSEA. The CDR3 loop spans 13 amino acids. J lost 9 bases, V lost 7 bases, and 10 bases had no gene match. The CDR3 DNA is TGCAGCGCTCGTAGCGGGAGCATTGGTGAGCAGTTCTTC. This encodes CSARSGSIGEQFF.

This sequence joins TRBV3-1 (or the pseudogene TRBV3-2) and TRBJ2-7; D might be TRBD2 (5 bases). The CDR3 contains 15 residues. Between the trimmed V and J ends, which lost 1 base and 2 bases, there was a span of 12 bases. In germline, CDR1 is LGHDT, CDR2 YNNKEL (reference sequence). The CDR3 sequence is CASSQAGSSAYEQYF. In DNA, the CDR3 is TGTGCCAGCAGCCAAGCGGGATCCTCGGCCTACGAGCAGTACTTC.